A single count supports the clone carrying this TCR beta chain. The antigen remains unidentified. This entry comes from a study of shared clonotypes between healthy human individuals. Study-wide points: As a rule, naive subsets had a larger estimated richness than memory subsets.

Everyone who donated was a Caucasian adult who lived in Nashville, Tennessee. The germline V and J ends were trimmed by 4 bases and 0 bases, with 0 bases remaining between them. The CDR3 is 11 amino acids. The germline CDR1 and CDR2 sequences are SGHAT and FQNNGV. As originally analysed: Owing to the provision of junction-only sequences devoid of quality scores by immunoSEQ, filtering differed. The table came from immunoSEQ multiplex PCR; TCRdb's copy has only in-frame clones and leaves some out. D and trimming come from the DNA, and the V and J calls and clone size come from that table. The sample holds more than 400,000 clones; around 95% are singletons and the top ten take approximately 0.06%.

This chain uses TRBV11-2 with TRBJ2-5; D ambiguous. The clonotype originates from a woman aged 25 to 39 in good health. Sequencing was carried out using naive CD4+ T cells sorted from blood. The subset denotes: CD45RA+ positively selected. The CDR3 DNA follows: TGTGCCAGCAGCTACCAAGAGACCCAGTACTTC. It is translated as CASSYQETQYF.